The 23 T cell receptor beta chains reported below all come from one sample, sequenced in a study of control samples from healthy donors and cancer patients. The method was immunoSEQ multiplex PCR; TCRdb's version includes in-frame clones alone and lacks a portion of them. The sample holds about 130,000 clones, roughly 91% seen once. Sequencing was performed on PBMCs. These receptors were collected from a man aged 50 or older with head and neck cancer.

For the CDR3, the DNA is TGTGCCAGCAGCTTTTACAGGGACTCCGAGCAGTACTTC. Encoded protein: CASSFYRDSEQYF. The chain links TRBV7-3 to TRBJ2-7; D is perhaps TRBD1 or TRBD2 (6 bases each). The germline gives CDR1 SGHTA, CDR2 FQGTGA. V gave up 3 bases and J gave up 6 bases, with 12 bases separating them. The CDR3 consists of 13 residues.

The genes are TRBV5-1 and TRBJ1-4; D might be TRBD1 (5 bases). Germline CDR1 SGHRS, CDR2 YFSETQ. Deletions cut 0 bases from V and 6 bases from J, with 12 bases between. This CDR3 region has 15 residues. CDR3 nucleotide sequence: TGCGCCAGCAGCTTGGTTTCGGGGGGAGATGAAAAACTGTTTTTT. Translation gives CASSLVSGGDEKLFF.

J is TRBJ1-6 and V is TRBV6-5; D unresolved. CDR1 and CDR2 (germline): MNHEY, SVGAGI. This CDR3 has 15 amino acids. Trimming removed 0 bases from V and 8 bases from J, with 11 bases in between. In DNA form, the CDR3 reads TGTGCCAGCAGTTACTCGAACGGGAATGATTCACCCCTCCACTTT. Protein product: CASSYSNGNDSPLHF.

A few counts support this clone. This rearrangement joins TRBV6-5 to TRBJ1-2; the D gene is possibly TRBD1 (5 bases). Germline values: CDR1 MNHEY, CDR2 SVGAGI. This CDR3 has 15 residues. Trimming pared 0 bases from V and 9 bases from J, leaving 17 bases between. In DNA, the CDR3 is TGTGCCAGCAGTTACTCGATTCAGGGAGCTAGTAGCTACACCTTC. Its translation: CASSYSIQGASSYTF.

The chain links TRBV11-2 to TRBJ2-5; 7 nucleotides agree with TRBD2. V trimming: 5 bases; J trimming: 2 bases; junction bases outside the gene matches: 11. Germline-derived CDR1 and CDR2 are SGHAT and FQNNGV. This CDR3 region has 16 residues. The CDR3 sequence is CASSGLRGGVQETQYF. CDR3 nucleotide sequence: TGTGCCAGCAGCGGGCTGCGCGGGGGAGTTCAAGAGACCCAGTACTTC.

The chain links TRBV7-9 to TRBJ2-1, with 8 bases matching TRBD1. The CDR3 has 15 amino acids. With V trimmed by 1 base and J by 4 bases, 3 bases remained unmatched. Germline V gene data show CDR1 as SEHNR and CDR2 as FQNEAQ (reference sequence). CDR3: CASSLGGTGYNEQFF. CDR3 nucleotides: TGTGCCAGCAGCTTAGGAGGGACAGGTTACAATGAGCAGTTCTTC. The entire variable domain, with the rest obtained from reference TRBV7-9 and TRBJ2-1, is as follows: DTGVSQNPRHKITKRGQNVTFRCDPISEHNRLYWYRQTLGQGPEFLTYFQNEAQLEKSRLLSDRFSAERPKGSFSTLEIQRTEQGDSAMYLCASSLGGTGYNEQFFGPGTRLTVL.

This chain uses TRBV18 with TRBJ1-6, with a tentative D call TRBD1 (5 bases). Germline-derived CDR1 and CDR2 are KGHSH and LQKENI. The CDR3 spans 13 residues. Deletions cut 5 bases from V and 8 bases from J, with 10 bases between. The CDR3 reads CASSTGGDSPLHF. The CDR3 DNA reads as TGTGCCAGCTCAACCGGGGGGGATTCACCCCTCCACTTT.

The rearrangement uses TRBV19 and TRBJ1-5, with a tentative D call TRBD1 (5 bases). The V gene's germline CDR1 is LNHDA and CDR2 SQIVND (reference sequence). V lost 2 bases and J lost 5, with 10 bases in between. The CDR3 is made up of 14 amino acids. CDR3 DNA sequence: TGTGCCAGTAGTATACCAGGGTCTTATCAGCCCCAGCATTTT. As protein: CASSIPGSYQPQHF.

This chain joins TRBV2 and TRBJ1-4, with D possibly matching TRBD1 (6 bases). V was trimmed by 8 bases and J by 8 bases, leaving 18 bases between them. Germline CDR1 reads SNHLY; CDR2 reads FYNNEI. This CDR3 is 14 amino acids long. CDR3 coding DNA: TGTGCCAGCCGTAGGGGGGACCCGGGGGAAAAACTGTTTTTT. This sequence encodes CASRRGDPGEKLFF. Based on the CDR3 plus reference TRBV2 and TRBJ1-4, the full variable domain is EPEVTQTPSHQVTQMGQEVILRCVPISNHLYFYWYRQILGQKVEFLVSFYNNEISEKSEIFDDQFSVERPDGSNFTLKIRSTKLEDSAMYFCASRRGDPGEKLFFGSGTQLSVL.

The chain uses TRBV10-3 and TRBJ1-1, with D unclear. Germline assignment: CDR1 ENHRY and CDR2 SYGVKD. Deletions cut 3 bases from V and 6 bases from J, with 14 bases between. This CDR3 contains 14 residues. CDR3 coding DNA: TGTGCCATCAGTGAAGCAGGAGTCATAGCTGAAGCTTTCTTT. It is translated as CAISEAGVIAEAFF.

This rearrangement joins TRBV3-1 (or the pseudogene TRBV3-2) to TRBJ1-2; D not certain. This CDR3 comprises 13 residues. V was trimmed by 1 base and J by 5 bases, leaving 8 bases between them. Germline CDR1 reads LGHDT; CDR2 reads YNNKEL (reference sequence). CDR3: CASSQVTEYGYTF. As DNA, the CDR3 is TGTGCCAGCAGCCAAGTAACTGAATATGGCTACACCTTC.

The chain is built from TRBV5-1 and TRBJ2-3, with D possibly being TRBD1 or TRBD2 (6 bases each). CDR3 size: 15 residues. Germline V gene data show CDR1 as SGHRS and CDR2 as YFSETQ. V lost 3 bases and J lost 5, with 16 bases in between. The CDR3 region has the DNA TGCGCCAGCAGCTCAGACCCCGGGGGCGTAGATACGCAGTATTTT. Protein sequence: CASSSDPGGVDTQYF.

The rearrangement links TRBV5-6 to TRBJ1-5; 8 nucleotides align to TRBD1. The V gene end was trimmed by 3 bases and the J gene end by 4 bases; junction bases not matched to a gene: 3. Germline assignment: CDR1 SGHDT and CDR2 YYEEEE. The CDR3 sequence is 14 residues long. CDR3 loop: CASSSGTGNQPQHF. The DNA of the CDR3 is TGTGCCAGCAGCTCGGGGACAGGTAATCAGCCCCAGCATTTT.

The CDR3, as DNA: TGTGCCAGCAGTGCCAGGGTGAGCACTGAAGCTTTCTTT. It specifies CASSARVSTEAFF. This rearrangement joins TRBV6-2 or TRBV6-3 to TRBJ1-1, with D perhaps matching TRBD1 (5 bases). This CDR3 has 13 amino acids. Trimming cost V 5 bases and J 4 bases, with 11 bases left between them. Germline CDR1 is MNHEY and CDR2 is SVGEGT.

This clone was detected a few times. The CDR3 bases are TGTGCCAGCAGTTACGACCTTCCCGGATATATATACGAGCAGTACTTC. Its protein product is CASSYDLPGYIYEQYF. This chain links TRBV6-5 with TRBJ2-7, with unresolved D. Germline CDR1 reads MNHEY; CDR2 reads SVGAGI. This CDR3 has 16 amino acids. V lost 2 bases and J lost 4, with 18 bases in between.

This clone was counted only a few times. DNA for the CDR3: TGTGCCAGCAGCCTAACAGGGATGAACACTGAAGCTTTCTTT. It encodes CASSLTGMNTEAFF. The rearrangement links TRBV28 to TRBJ1-1; tentative D call: TRBD1 (6 bases). The V end was cut by 6 bases, the J end by 0 bases, with 11 bases between. This CDR3 has 14 residues. Germline V gene lookup returns CDR1 MDHEN and CDR2 SYDVKM.

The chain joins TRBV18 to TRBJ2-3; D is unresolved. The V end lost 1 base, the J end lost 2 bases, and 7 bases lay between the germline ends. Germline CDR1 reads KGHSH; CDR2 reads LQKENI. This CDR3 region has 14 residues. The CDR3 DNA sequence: TGTGCCAGCTCACCACGGCAGGCCACAGATACGCAGTATTTT. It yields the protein CASSPRQATDTQYF.

The CDR3 DNA reads TGTGCCAGTAGTCCTCGGACAGGGCACTATGGCTACACCTTC. Its protein is CASSPRTGHYGYTF. The chain is built from TRBV19 and TRBJ1-2; 8 bases line up with TRBD1. The CDR3 consists of 14 residues. Germline CDR1 reads LNHDA; CDR2 reads SQIVND (reference sequence). After removal of 5 bases from V and 3 bases from J, the junction contained 5 bases not matched to a gene.

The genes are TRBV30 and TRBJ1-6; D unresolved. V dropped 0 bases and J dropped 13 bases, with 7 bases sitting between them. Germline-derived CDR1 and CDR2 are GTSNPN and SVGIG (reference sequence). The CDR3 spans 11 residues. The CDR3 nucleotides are TGTGCCTGGAGTGTACCGGGTCCCCTCCACTTT. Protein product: CAWSVPGPLHF.

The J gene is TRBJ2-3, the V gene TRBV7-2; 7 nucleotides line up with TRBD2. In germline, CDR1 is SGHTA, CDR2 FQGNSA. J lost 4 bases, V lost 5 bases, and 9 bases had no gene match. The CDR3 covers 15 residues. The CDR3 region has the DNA TGTGCCAGCAGCCAAGAGAGCGGGGCCCCAGATACGCAGTATTTT. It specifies CASSQESGAPDTQYF. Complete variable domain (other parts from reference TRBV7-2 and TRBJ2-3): GAGVSQSPSNKVTEKGKDVELRCDPISGHTALYWYRQSLGQGLEFLIYFQGNSAPDKSGLPSDRFSAERTGGSVSTLTIQRTQQEDSAVYLCASSQESGAPDTQYFGPGTRLTVL.

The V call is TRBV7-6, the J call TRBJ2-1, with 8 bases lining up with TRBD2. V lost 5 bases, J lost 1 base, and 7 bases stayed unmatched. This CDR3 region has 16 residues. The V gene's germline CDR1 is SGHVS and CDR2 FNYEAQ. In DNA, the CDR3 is TGTGCCAGCAGCCCCTTAGCGGGGATTTCCTACAATGAGCAGTTCTTC. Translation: CASSPLAGISYNEQFF.

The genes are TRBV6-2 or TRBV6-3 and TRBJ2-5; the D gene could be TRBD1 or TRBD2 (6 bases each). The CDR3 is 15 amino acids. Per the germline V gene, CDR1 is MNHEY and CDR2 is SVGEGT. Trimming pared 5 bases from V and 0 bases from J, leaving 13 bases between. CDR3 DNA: TGTGCCAGCAGTCGCCCGGGGGCCAACCAAGAGACCCAGTACTTC. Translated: CASSRPGANQETQYF.

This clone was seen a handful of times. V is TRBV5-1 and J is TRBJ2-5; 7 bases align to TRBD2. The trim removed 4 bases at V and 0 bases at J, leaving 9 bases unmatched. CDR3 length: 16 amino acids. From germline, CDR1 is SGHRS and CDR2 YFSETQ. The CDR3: CASSMGLRTDQETQYF. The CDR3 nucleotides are TGCGCCAGCAGCATGGGACTACGCACCGACCAAGAGACCCAGTACTTC.